This record looks at one TCR beta chain sequence and its context. Participants, about 18 to 90 years old, spanned 25 or so US areas. Cohorts were assigned according to the clinical history that participants reported. CDR1 is MDHEN and CDR2 is SYDVKM in the germline V gene. V lost 6 bases and J lost 1; bases outside the gene matches: 14. This CDR3 spans 17 amino acids. This specimen comes from a study of blood T cell repertoires in COVID-19. Turning to the study itself: Some COVID-19 samples were acute and others convalescent; all came from the United States, Italy and Spain.

In the source study's methods: Amplified reference gene primers provided the basis for estimating nucleated cell counts. The assay was immunoSEQ multiplex PCR, and TCRdb's table has in-frame clones only and misses some. V and J calls and clone size follow that table, whereas D and trimming were derived from the DNA. The table includes about 260,000 clones, about 91% detected once. This receptor was identified in a woman aged 40 to 50 with acute COVID-19. V usage is TRBV28 and J usage is TRBJ2-7; 8 nucleotides align to TRBD2. The sample consisted of PBMCs or T cells enriched from blood (not recorded which). CDR3 protein: CASSPLGASGLSYEQYF. The CDR3 DNA sequence: TGTGCCAGCAGCCCTTTAGGGGCTAGCGGGTTGTCCTACGAGCAGTACTTC. Looking up the rest from reference TRBV28 and TRBJ2-7 gives the full variable domain: DVKVTQSSRYLVKRTGEKVFLECVQDMDHENMFWYRQDPGLGLRLIYFSYDVKMKEKGDIPEGYSVSREKKERFSLILESASTNQTSMYLCASSPLGASGLSYEQYFGPGTRLTVT.